These T cell receptor beta chains were read from a single sample in a study of T cell changes during pregnancy in multiple sclerosis. The repertoire was sequenced with immunoSEQ multiplex PCR; TCRdb's copy has only in-frame clones and lacks some. The table lists about 59,000 clones, about nine tenths of them singletons. Sequences were derived from peripheral blood, sampled in the first trimester of pregnancy. Receptor source: a female donor with multiple sclerosis, enrolled in a pregnancy study. Each CDR3 is given with its conserved first and last residue. The D gene is left open where the match is weak. Clone size is stated in some rows and not others, as once, few, many or a class when expanded.

D,V,J,size,DNA,CDR3
TRBD1,TRBV6-5,TRBJ2-1,.,TGTGCCAGCAGGACAGGGGGCCGGAATGAGCAGTTCTTC,CASRTGGRNEQFF
.,TRBV18,TRBJ2-6,.,TGTGCCAGCTCACCAGGGACGACGGGAGCTGTGGGGGCCAACGTCCTGACTTTC,CASSPGTTGAVGANVLTF
TRBD2,TRBV4-1,TRBJ2-2,.,TGCGCCAGCAGCCAAGAAAGCGGGACGAACACCGGGGAGCTGTTTTTT,CASSQESGTNTGELFF
.,TRBV5-6,TRBJ2-1,.,TGTGCCAGCAGCCAAGGCACTAGCCCCCTCAATGAGCAGTTCTTC,CASSQGTSPLNEQFF
.,TRBV2,TRBJ2-7,.,TGTGCCAGCAGTGAAGACAGGCCAAGCTCCTACGAGCAGTACTTC,CASSEDRPSSYEQYF
.,TRBV9,TRBJ2-7,.,TGTGCCAGCAGCGTACACTACAGGGCATACGAGCAGTACTTC,CASSVHYRAYEQYF
.,TRBV2,TRBJ2-5,.,TGTGCCAGCAGTGAAGCGCTAGGAGGGACGACGCGAGAGACCCAGTACTTC,CASSEALGGTTRETQYF
TRBD1,TRBV11-3,TRBJ1-1,.,TGTGCCAGCAGCTTGACACAAAGGACAGGGAGGAATGAAGCTTTCTTT,CASSLTQRTGRNEAFF
.,TRBV6-4,TRBJ1-1,.,TGTGCCAGCAGCGCCTTACAGGGCTCTGAAGCTTTCTTT,CASSALQGSEAFF
.,TRBV4-2,TRBJ1-2,.,TGTGCCAGCAGCCAAGATCCGAGAACGAGCTTGGGCTACACCTTC,CASSQDPRTSLGYTF
.,TRBV5-4,TRBJ2-5,.,TGTGCCAGCAGCTTGGCTCTGCAAGAGACCCAGTACTTC,CASSLALQETQYF
.,TRBV6-5,TRBJ2-7,.,TGTGCCAGCAGTCCTGACTCGCTAGCGAGGGAGCAGTACTTC,CASSPDSLAREQYF
TRBD1,TRBV7-2,TRBJ1-1,.,TGTGCCAGCAGCTTAGCTAAGTGGGACAGAAGAAACACTGAAGCTTTCTTT,CASSLAKWDRRNTEAFF
TRBD1,TRBV6-6,TRBJ1-2,.,TGTGCCAGCAGTTACTCGACCGGGACAGGGGGCGAGGGCTACACCTTC,CASSYSTGTGGEGYTF
TRBD2,TRBV6-6,TRBJ2-5,.,TGTGCCAGCAGCCCTTTACTAGCGGGAGGGCTGGAGACCCAGTACTTC,CASSPLLAGGLETQYF
TRBD1,TRBV6-5,TRBJ2-7,.,TGTGCCAGCAGTTACTACCGACAGGGCCACGAGCAGTACTTC,CASSYYRQGHEQYF
.,TRBV7-9,TRBJ1-4,.,TGTGCCAGCAGCCTACGGGAGGGGACTAATGAAAAACTGTTTTTT,CASSLREGTNEKLFF
TRBD1,TRBV9,TRBJ2-6,.,TGTGCCAGCAGCGTCAGCGGGACAGGGGCCTCTGGGGCCAACGTCCTGACTTTC,CASSVSGTGASGANVLTF
TRBD2,TRBV6-5,TRBJ2-3,once,TGTGCCAGCAGTCCCGCGGGAGGAGGCACAGATACGCAGTATTTT,CASSPAGGGTDTQYF
TRBD1,TRBV7-9,TRBJ2-5,.,TGTGCCAGCAGCTTGTGGGGAGACAGGGGAGGAGAAGAGACCCAGTACTTC,CASSLWGDRGGEETQYF
TRBD1,TRBV5-5,TRBJ2-7,.,TGTGCCAGCAGCAGAGAAGGACAGGGAACGTACGAGCAGTACTTC,CASSREGQGTYEQYF
TRBD2,TRBV14,TRBJ2-1,.,TGTGCCAGCAGCCAAGGTTCGGGACTAGCCTACAATGAGCAGTTCTTC,CASSQGSGLAYNEQFF
TRBD1,TRBV11-3,TRBJ1-1,few,TGTGCCAGCAGCCCGGGGGGACAGGGGAACACTGAAGCTTTCTTT,CASSPGGQGNTEAFF
TRBD2,TRBV4-2,TRBJ2-7,.,TGTGCCAGCAGCCACCTTGTTCTAGCGGGGGCCTACGAGCAGTACTTC,CASSHLVLAGAYEQYF
.,TRBV7-9,TRBJ1-1,.,TGTGCCAGCAGCCTCGGACAGTTGAACACTGAAGCTTTCTTT,CASSLGQLNTEAFF
TRBD1,TRBV28,TRBJ2-7,.,TGTGCCAGCAGTGTCCCCGGGACAGGGTTGGTCGAGCAGTACTTC,CASSVPGTGLVEQYF
TRBD2,TRBV5-6,TRBJ2-3,.,TGTGCCAGCAGCTGGGGACTAGCGTCTAACACAGATACGCAGTATTTT,CASSWGLASNTDTQYF
.,TRBV7-9,TRBJ1-1,.,TGTGCCAGCAGCCTTTTACGGGACACTGAAGCTTTCTTT,CASSLLRDTEAFF
TRBD2,TRBV11-2,TRBJ2-2,.,TGTGCCAGCAGCTTGCTAGCGGAATTAGGCGGGGAGCTGTTTTTT,CASSLLAELGGELFF
.,TRBV7-2,TRBJ1-2,.,TGTGCCAGCAGCTCGTCCTCCTATGGCTACACCTTC,CASSSSSYGYTF
TRBD2,TRBV11-3,TRBJ2-2,.,TGTGCCAGCAGCTTAGCCCTAGGACTAGCGGAGAACACCGGGGAGCTGTTTTTT,CASSLALGLAENTGELFF
TRBD1,TRBV19,TRBJ2-7,.,TGTGCCAGTAGTGGAGAGGGGACAGGGGGTCTAAAGCAGTACTTC,CASSGEGTGGLKQYF
TRBD2,TRBV18,TRBJ2-7,.,TGTGCCAGCTCTTCAGAGCGGGGAAGCTACGAGCAGTACTTC,CASSSERGSYEQYF
TRBD2,TRBV28,TRBJ2-3,.,TGTGCCAGCAGTTCCCGACTAGCGGGAGGGCCCAGGGATACGCAGTATTTT,CASSSRLAGGPRDTQYF
TRBD1,TRBV7-9,TRBJ2-7,.,TGTGCCAGCAGCAGCCGGGACAGCTCCTACGAGCAGTACTTC,CASSSRDSSYEQYF
TRBD1,TRBV5-5,TRBJ2-1,.,TGTGCCAGCAGCTTATTTACAGGGGACTACAATGAGCAGTTCTTC,CASSLFTGDYNEQFF
.,TRBV4-3,TRBJ2-7,.,TGCGCCAGCAGCCAAGATCGGGTCCCCTACGAGCAGTACTTC,CASSQDRVPYEQYF
TRBD2,TRBV19,TRBJ2-5,.,TGTGCCAGTAGTATATCGGCTAGCGGGAGTAGTGAGACCCAGTACTTC,CASSISASGSSETQYF